The 23 T cell receptor beta chains presented below share a single source sample, sequenced in a study of beta chain features in type 1 diabetes. Study-wide results and caveats: Across all four CD4+ subsets, people with type 1 diabetes showed modestly shorter TCRB CDR3s.

Reverse transcribing all isolated RNA meant expressed TCRB transcripts were sequenced. Using immunoSEQ multiplex PCR, the repertoire was profiled, and TCRdb retains in-frame clones only, with some absent. This table has 95,000 to 150,000 clones, roughly 15% appearing once. The antigens these receptors bind are not known. The sequenced sample was central memory CD4+ T cells from blood. The receptors were gathered from a man aged 25 to 40 with type 1 diabetes.

V gene TRBV18 combines with J gene TRBJ1-6; 7 nucleotides align to TRBD1. J gave up 7 bases and V 8 bases, and 5 bases lay outside the gene matches. The CDR3 is made up of 13 amino acids. Germline V lookup: CDR1 KGHSH, CDR2 LQKENI. CDR3 DNA sequence: TGTGCCAGCGAGGGGGCAGGGAATTCACCCCTCCACTTT. This encodes CASEGAGNSPLHF.

This clone rates as medium-sized. Other DNA sequences within the sample encode an identical CDR3. The J gene is TRBJ1-5, the V gene TRBV30, with unresolved D. There are 13 residues in the CDR3. V lost 2 bases to trimming and J lost 5 bases, with 10 bases between them. In germline, CDR1 is GTSNPN, CDR2 SVGIG (reference sequence). The CDR3 DNA is TGTGCCTGGAGTCTGTCCGGGGATCAGCCCCAGCATTTT. Encoded protein: CAWSLSGDQPQHF.

In this sample, this clone turned up many times. This sequence joins TRBV14 and TRBJ2-1, with TRBD2 matching over 13 bases. The CDR3 loop spans 15 amino acids. V dropped 5 bases and J dropped 7; count of bases not matched to a gene: 5. Germline-derived CDR1 and CDR2 are SGHDN and FVKESK. The CDR3, as DNA: TGTGCCAGCAGCTTATGGACTAGCGGGGGAAATGAGCAGTTCTTC. It codes for CASSLWTSGGNEQFF.

The sample holds a few counts of this clone. One junction end disagrees with the germline gene, perhaps due to a read error. Here the CDR3 reads CASRGQGSSQPQHF. The DNA for the CDR3 is TGTGCCAGCAGGGGACAGGGGAGCAGTCAGCCCCAGCATTTT. This chain uses TRBV6-5 with TRBJ1-5; 10 bases are a match to TRBD1. CDR1 and CDR2 from the germline V gene are MNHEY and SVGAGI. The CDR3 totals 14 residues.

This clone was seen a few times. The chain combines TRBV29-1 with TRBJ1-2; the D gene is possibly TRBD1 (6 bases). Germline V gene data show CDR1 as SQVTM and CDR2 as ANQGSEA. V was pared by 4 bases and J by 5 bases, with 17 bases between. The CDR3 spans 14 residues. The DNA of the CDR3 is TGCAGCGTTGTACCACAGGGTGAGAGATATGGCTACACCTTC. It codes for CSVVPQGERYGYTF.

The chain carries TRBV28 and TRBJ1-2, with a tentative D call TRBD1 (5 bases). Deletions cut 6 bases from V and 1 base from J, with 9 bases between. Germline V gene sequence: CDR1 MDHEN, CDR2 SYDVKM. This CDR3 spans 13 amino acids. The CDR3 DNA sequence: TGTGCCAGCAGGCGACAGATTAACTATGGCTACACCTTC. Protein product: CASRRQINYGYTF.

The V and J genes are TRBV25-1 and TRBJ1-4; 8 bases agree with TRBD1. The CDR3 has 15 residues. V dropped 2 bases and J dropped 7; count of bases not matched to a gene: 6. The V gene's germline CDR1 is MGHDK and CDR2 SYGVNS. CDR3 sequence (DNA): TGTGCCAGCAGTGAAACCGGACAGGGTTCTGAAAAACTGTTTTTT. Encoded protein: CASSETGQGSEKLFF.

This clone ranks as medium-sized. The rearrangement uses TRBV7-9 and TRBJ2-7; D unclear. The CDR3 sequence is 12 residues long. Germline V gene sequence: CDR1 SEHNR, CDR2 FQNEAQ (reference sequence). Trimming removed 2 bases at V and 2 bases at J, with 4 bases between. The CDR3 here is CASSLRPYEQYF. In DNA, the CDR3 is TGTGCCAGCAGCTTAAGACCCTACGAGCAGTACTTC.

The CDR3 sequence: CASSRDSATNEKLFF. Here the CDR3 DNA reads TGTGCCAGCAGCCGCGACAGTGCAACTAATGAAAAACTGTTTTTT. V gene TRBV2 combines with J gene TRBJ1-4, with D maybe TRBD1 (5 bases). Trimming left V 6 bases short and J 0 bases short, with 11 bases between. This CDR3 contains 15 residues. Germline loops: CDR1 SNHLY, CDR2 FYNNEI.

The chain has TRBV7-2 and TRBJ2-5; D not resolved. V was clipped by 6 bases and J by 1 base, with 12 bases between them. Germline-derived CDR1 and CDR2 are SGHTA and FQGNSA. This CDR3 region has 14 residues. As DNA, the CDR3 is TGTGCCAGCAGTCCAAGACCGGCCCAAGAGACCCAGTACTTC. Protein product: CASSPRPAQETQYF. Filled out from reference TRBV7-2 and TRBJ2-5, the complete variable domain reads GAGVSQSPSNKVTEKGKDVELRCDPISGHTALYWYRQSLGQGLEFLIYFQGNSAPDKSGLPSDRFSAERTGGSVSTLTIQRTQQEDSAVYLCASSPRPAQETQYFGPGTRLLVL.

The gene calls are TRBV4-2 and TRBJ2-1; 10 nucleotides agree with TRBD2. The CDR3 is 20 residues long. J lost 2 bases, V lost 0 bases, and 13 bases had no gene match. CDR1 is LGHNA, CDR2 YNFKEQ, per germline. The CDR3 DNA reads TGTGCCAGCAGCCAAGAAGTACGAGCGGGGGGGCCCTTGGCCTACAATGAGCAGTTCTTC. As protein: CASSQEVRAGGPLAYNEQFF.

The table lists this clone with a few counts. V gene TRBV9 combines with J gene TRBJ1-2; no clear D. The germline V gene has CDR1 SGDLS and CDR2 YYNGEE. The length of the CDR3 is 13 residues. V was clipped by 2 bases and J by 2 bases, with 7 bases between them. CDR3 nucleotide sequence: TGTGCCAGCAGCGTTACGTACAACTATGGCTACACCTTC. Its translation is CASSVTYNYGYTF. Supplemented by reference TRBV9 and TRBJ1-2, the full variable domain reads DSGVTQTPKHLITATGQRVTLRCSPRSGDLSVYWYQQSLDQGLQFLIQYYNGEERAKGNILERFSAQQFPDLHSELNLSSLELGDSALYFCASSVTYNYGYTFGSGTRLTVV.

The rearrangement joins TRBV27 to TRBJ2-7; 8 bases line up with TRBD1. Looked up from germline, CDR1 is MNHEY and CDR2 is SMNVEV (reference sequence). The CDR3 covers 16 residues. The J segment lost 0 bases and the V segment lost 6 bases, leaving 10 bases of the junction unmatched. The CDR3 region is CASRPDRGRLSYEQYF. Here the CDR3 DNA reads TGTGCCAGCAGACCCGACAGGGGCCGCCTCTCCTACGAGCAGTACTTC.

The chain has TRBV28 and TRBJ1-2; TRBD1 matches 8 bases. Germline V CDR1 and CDR2: MDHEN, SYDVKM. The trim removed 5 bases at V and 8 bases at J, leaving 7 bases unmatched. The CDR3 totals 13 residues. CDR3 sequence reads: CASSPGQADGYTF. The CDR3 DNA follows: TGTGCCAGCAGTCCGGGACAGGCTGACGGCTACACCTTC.

The chain couples TRBV6-6 to TRBJ1-4, with D hard to call. This CDR3 region has 12 residues. Germline V gene lookup returns CDR1 MNHNY and CDR2 SVGAGI (reference sequence). Trimming stripped 11 bases from V and 6 bases from J, with 13 bases between. As DNA, the CDR3 is TGTGCCGCCCGCGGCAATTATGAAAAACTGTTTTTT. This encodes CAARGNYEKLFF.

The count of this clone is one. This chain uses TRBV30 with TRBJ2-2; 7 positions match TRBD1. Trimming removed 3 bases from V and 3 bases from J; junction bases left unmatched: 1. The CDR3 length is 13 residues. CDR1 GTSNPN and CDR2 SVGIG come from the germline V gene (reference sequence). The CDR3 spells CAWRDRDTGELFF. The CDR3 coding sequence is TGTGCCTGGAGAGACAGGGACACCGGGGAGCTGTTTTTT. The variable domain in full, with the rest retrieved from reference TRBV30 and TRBJ2-2, is SQTIHQWPATLVQPVGSPLSLECTVEGTSNPNLYWYRQAAGRGLQLLFYSVGIGQISSEVPQNLSASRPQDRQFILSSKKLLLSDSGFYLCAWRDRDTGELFFGEGSRLTVL.

The chain uses TRBV7-2 and TRBJ2-1; no definite D call. This CDR3 contains 13 residues. Germline CDR1 is SGHTA and CDR2 is FQGNSA. Trimming pared 5 bases from V and 5 bases from J, leaving 10 bases between. The chain's CDR3 is CASSLYVDNEQFF. The CDR3 coding sequence is TGTGCCAGCAGCCTCTACGTCGACAATGAGCAGTTCTTC. The complete variable domain, with remaining parts taken from reference TRBV7-2 and TRBJ2-1, reads GAGVSQSPSNKVTEKGKDVELRCDPISGHTALYWYRQSLGQGLEFLIYFQGNSAPDKSGLPSDRFSAERTGGSVSTLTIQRTQQEDSAVYLCASSLYVDNEQFFGPGTRLTVL.

The chain is built from TRBV29-1 and TRBJ1-2, with 7 bases fitting TRBD1. J was trimmed by 4 bases and V by 6 bases; bases with no gene match: 2. The CDR3 is 11 residues long. Germline values: CDR1 SQVTM, CDR2 ANQGSEA. The CDR3 sequence is CSVGDSYGYTF. The CDR3 nucleotides read TGCAGCGTCGGGGACAGCTATGGCTACACCTTC.

V usage is TRBV5-1 and J usage is TRBJ1-1; TRBD1 is a possible D gene (6 bases). The CDR3 is made up of 14 amino acids. Germline V lookup: CDR1 SGHRS, CDR2 YFSETQ. Trimming stripped 4 bases from V and 7 bases from J, with 17 bases between. The CDR3 reads CASSQGPNIGEAFF. The CDR3 coding sequence is TGCGCCAGCAGCCAGGGGCCCAACATAGGTGAAGCTTTCTTT.

There are a few counts of this clone. V usage is TRBV25-1 and J usage is TRBJ2-5; D is ambiguous. Germline CDR1 is MGHDK and CDR2 is SYGVNS. V lost 4 bases and J 5 bases, leaving 8 bases between the germline ends. The CDR3 totals 12 residues. In DNA form, the CDR3 reads TGTGCCAGCAGTGGCCTGTCGGAGACCCAGTACTTC. This codes for CASSGLSETQYF. Full variable domain (rest looked up from reference TRBV25-1 and TRBJ2-5): EADIYQTPRYLVIGTGKKITLECSQTMGHDKMYWYQQDPGMELHLIHYSYGVNSTEKGDLSSESTVSRIRTEHFPLTLESARPSHTSQYLCASSGLSETQYFGPGTRLLVL.

This clone was counted at least ten times. The rearrangement links TRBV5-6 to TRBJ2-5, with unresolved D. Trimming took 4 bases from V and 5 from J, leaving 9 bases between them. This CDR3 comprises 12 residues. Germline V gene sequence: CDR1 SGHDT, CDR2 YYEEEE. Written as DNA, the CDR3 is TGTGCCAGCAGCGGGGATGGGGAGACCCAGTACTTC. This codes for CASSGDGETQYF.

The chain carries TRBV7-6 and TRBJ2-7; no clear D gene. The CDR3 sequence is 16 residues long. V gave up 5 bases and J gave up 0 bases, with 17 bases separating them. From germline, CDR1 is SGHVS and CDR2 FNYEAQ. The CDR3 coding sequence is TGTGCCAGCAGCCCGAGCCCGCAGTTCAGCTCCTACGAGCAGTACTTC. It translates to CASSPSPQFSSYEQYF.

This clone was seen a single time. This may be a read error, as it is one base from a much larger clone. DNA for the CDR3: TGTGCCTGGAGCAGACAGGGCAACTATGGCCACACCTTC. Protein: CAWSRQGNYGHTF. The chain couples TRBV30 to TRBJ1-2; TRBD1 aligns across 7 bases. CDR1 GTSNPN and CDR2 SVGIG come from the germline V gene (reference sequence). The CDR3 has 13 residues.